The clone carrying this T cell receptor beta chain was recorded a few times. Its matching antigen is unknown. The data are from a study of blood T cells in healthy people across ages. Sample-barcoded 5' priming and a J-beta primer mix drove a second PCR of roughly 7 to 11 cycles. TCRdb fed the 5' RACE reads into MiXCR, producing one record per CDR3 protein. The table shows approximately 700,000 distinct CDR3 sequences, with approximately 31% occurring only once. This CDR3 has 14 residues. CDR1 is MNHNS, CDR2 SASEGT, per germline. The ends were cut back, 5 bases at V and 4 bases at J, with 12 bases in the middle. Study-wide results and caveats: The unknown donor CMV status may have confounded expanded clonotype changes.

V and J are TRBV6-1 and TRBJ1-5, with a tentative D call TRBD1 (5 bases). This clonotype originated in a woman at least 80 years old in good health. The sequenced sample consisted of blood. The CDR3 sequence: CASSRQGNNQPQHF. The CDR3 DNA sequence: TGTGCCAGCAGTAGGCAGGGTAATAATCAGCCCCAGCATTTT.